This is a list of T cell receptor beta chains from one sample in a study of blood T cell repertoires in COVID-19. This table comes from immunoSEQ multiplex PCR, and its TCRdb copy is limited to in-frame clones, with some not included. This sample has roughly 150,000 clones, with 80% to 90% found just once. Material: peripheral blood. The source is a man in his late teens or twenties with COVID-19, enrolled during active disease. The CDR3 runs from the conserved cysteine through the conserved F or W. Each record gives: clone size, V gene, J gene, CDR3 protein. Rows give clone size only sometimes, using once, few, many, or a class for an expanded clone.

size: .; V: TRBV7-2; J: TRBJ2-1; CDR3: CASSFPAGTPIYNEQFF
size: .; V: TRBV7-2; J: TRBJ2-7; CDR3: CASRLDRAVGEQYF
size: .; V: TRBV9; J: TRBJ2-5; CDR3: CASNMYGTGETQYF
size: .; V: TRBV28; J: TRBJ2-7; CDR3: CASSKGPSGSTYEQYF
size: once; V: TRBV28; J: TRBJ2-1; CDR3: CASSAPRGSWGGDEQFF
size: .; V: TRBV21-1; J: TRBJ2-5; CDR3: CASSSRQPRVGETQYF
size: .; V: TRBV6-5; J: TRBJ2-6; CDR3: CASGGTGANVLTF
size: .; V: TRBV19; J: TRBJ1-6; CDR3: CASTPQGAVNSPLHF
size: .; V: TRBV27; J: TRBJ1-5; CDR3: CASSLSGGVDQPQHF
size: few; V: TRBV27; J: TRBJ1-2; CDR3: CASSLDRGNYGYTF
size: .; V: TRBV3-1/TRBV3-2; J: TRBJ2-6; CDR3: CASSPRGGANVLTF
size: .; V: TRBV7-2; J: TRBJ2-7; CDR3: CASSLEGYGPYEQYF
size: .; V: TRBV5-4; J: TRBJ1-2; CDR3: CASSLGGGYTF
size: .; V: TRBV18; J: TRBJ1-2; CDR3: CASSPPQGIGNGYTF
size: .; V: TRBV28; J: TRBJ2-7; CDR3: CAARRWDRDHEQYF
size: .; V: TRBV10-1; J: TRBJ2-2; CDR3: CASSGGKGNTGELFF
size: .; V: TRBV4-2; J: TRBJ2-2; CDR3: CASSQGKLATVGELFF
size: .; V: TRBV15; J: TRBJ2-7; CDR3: CATSRDPGFTYEQYF
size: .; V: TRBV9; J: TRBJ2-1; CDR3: CASSGQGWDNEQFF
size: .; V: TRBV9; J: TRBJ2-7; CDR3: CASSAGTAYEQYF
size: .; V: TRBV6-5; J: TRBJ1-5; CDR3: CASILNEEPQHF
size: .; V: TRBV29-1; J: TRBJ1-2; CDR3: CSVGENGYTF
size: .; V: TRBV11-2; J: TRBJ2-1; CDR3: CASSHLANEQFF
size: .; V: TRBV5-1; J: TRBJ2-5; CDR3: CASRQLRDSKGETQYF
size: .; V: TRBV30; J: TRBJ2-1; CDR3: CAWSRSDYNEQFF
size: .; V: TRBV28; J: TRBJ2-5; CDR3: CASSPRQGQETQYF
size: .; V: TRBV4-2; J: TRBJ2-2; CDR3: CASSQGRTGSGELFF
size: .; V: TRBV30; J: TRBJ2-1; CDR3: CAWGTGTRVNEQFF
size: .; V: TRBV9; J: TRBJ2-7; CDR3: CASSASGAIYEQYF
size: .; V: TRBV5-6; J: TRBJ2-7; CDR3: CASSEFSSGNYEQYF
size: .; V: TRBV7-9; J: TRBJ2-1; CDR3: CASILTSGSTSEQFF
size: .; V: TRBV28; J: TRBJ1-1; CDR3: CASSRRGRSSEAFF
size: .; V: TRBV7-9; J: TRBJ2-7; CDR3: CASSLPGIYEQYF
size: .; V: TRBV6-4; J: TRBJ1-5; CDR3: CANRRAPSLNQPQHF
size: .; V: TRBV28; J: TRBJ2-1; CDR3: CASTEAGEREDEQFF
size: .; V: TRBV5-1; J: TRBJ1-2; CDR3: CASSLDGTGEYGYTF
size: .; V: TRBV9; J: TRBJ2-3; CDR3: CASSVGDFPDTQYF
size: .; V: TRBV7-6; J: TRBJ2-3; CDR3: CASSLGTEPYTDTQYF
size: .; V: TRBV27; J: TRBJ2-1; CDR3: CASSTTSETGKFF
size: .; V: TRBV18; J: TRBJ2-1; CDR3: CASSPSLEPYNEQFF
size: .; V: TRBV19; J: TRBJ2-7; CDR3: CASRSGRPQYF
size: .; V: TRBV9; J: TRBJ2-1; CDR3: CASSVLGGEERYNEQFF
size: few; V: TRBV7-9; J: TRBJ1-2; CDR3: CASGSSTVATF
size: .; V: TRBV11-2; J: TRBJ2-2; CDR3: CASSPGTANTGELFF
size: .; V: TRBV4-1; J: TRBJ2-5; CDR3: CASTWTAGGGETQYF
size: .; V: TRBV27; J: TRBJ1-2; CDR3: CASSSQGGDNYGYTF
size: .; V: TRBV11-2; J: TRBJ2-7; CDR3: CASSLGGRAYEQYF
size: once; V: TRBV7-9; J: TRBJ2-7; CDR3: CASSVRQGAYEQYF
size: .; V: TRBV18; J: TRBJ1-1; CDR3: CASSPRDRGGEAFF
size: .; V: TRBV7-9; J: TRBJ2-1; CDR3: CASSLAIAGGEQFF
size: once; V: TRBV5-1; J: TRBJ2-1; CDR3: CASSLRLAGGVSEQFF
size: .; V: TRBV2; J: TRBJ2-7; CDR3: CASSERIGIGGEQYF
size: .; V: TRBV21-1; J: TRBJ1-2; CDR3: CASSKGRENYGYTF
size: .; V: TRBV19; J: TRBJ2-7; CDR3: CASKAGRGLYEQYF
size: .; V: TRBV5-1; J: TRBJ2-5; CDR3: CASSIKDYQETQYF
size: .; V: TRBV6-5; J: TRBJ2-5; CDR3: CASRTGGQETQYF
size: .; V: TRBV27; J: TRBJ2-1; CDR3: CASSLSQGDADNEQFF
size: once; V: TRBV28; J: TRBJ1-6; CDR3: CASRPGGRKNSPLHF